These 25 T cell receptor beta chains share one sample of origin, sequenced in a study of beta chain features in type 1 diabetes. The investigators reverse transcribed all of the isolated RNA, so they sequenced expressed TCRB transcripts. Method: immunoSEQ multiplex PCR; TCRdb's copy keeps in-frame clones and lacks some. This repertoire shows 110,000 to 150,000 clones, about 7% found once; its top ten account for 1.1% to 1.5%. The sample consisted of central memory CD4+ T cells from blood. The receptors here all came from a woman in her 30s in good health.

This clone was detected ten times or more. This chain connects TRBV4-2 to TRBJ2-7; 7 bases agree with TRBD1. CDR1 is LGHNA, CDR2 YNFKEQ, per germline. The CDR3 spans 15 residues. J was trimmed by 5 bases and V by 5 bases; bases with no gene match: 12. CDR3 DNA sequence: TGTGCCAGCAGCTTGCTTCAGGGGGATCGGAACGAGCAGTACTTC. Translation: CASSLLQGDRNEQYF.

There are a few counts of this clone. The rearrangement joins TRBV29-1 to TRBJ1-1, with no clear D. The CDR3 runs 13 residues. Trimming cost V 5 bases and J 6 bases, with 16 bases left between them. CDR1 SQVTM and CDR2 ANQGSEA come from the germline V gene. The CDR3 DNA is TGCAGCGTTTTAGGGCTTGGGGAGGCTGAAGCTTTCTTT. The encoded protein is CSVLGLGEAEAFF.

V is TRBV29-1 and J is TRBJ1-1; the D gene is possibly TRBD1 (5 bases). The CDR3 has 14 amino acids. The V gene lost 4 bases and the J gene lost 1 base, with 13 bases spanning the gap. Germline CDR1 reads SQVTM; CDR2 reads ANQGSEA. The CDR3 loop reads CSVVGTTENTEAFF. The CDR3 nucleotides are TGCAGCGTTGTTGGTACGACAGAGAACACTGAAGCTTTCTTT.

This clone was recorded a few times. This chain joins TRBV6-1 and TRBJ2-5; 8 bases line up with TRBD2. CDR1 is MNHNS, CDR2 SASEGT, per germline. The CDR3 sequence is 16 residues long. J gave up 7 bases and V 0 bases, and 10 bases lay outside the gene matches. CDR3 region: CASSEARGSGIGTQYF. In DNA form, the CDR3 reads TGTGCCAGCAGTGAAGCGAGGGGTAGCGGGATAGGGACCCAGTACTTC.

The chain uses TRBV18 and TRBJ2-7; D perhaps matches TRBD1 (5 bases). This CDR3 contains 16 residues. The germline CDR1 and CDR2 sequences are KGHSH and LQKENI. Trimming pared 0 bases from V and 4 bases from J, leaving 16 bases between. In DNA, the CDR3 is TGTGCCAGCTCACCACCGTTCATCGCAGGGAAATACGAGCAGTACTTC. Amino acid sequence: CASSPPFIAGKYEQYF.

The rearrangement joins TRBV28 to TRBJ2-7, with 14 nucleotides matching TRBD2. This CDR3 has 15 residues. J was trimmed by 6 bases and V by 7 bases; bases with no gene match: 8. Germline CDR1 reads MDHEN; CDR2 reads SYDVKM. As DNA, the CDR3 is TGTGCCAGCATCTATAGAGGACTAGCGGGAGGCGAGCAGTACTTC. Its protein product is CASIYRGLAGGEQYF.

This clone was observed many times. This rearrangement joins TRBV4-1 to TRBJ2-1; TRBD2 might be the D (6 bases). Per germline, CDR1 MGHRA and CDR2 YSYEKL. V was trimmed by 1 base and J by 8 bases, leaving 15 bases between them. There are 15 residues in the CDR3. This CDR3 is CASSQVGLPGDEQFF. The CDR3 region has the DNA TGCGCCAGCAGCCAAGTGGGACTCCCAGGCGATGAGCAGTTCTTC.

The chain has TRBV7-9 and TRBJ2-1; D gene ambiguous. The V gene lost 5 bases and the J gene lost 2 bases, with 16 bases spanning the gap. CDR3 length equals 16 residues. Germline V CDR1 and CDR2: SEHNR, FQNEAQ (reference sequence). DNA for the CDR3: TGTGCCAGCAGCCCCTCCCCGGCCAGGACCTACAATGAGCAGTTCTTC. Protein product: CASSPSPARTYNEQFF.

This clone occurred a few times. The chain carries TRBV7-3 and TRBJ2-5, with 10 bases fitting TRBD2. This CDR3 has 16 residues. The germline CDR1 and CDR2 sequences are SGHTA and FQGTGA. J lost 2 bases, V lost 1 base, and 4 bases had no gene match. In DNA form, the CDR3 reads TGTGCCAGCAGCTTAAGTCTAGCGGGAGCACAAGAGACCCAGTACTTC. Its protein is CASSLSLAGAQETQYF. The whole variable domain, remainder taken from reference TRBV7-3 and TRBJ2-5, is GAGVSQTPSNKVTEKGKYVELRCDPISGHTALYWYRQSLGQGPEFLIYFQGTGAADDSGLPNDRFFAVRPEGSVSTLKIQRTERGDSAVYLCASSLSLAGAQETQYFGPGTRLLVL.

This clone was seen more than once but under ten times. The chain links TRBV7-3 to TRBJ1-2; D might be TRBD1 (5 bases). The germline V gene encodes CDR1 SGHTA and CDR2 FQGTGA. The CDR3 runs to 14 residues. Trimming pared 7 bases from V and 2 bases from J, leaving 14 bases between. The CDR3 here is CASTAVQGNYGYTF. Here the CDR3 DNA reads TGTGCCAGCACCGCTGTCCAGGGCAACTATGGCTACACCTTC. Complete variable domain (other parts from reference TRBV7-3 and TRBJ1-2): GAGVSQTPSNKVTEKGKYVELRCDPISGHTALYWYRQSLGQGPEFLIYFQGTGAADDSGLPNDRFFAVRPEGSVSTLKIQRTERGDSAVYLCASTAVQGNYGYTFGSGTRLTVV.

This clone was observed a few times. DNA of the CDR3: TGTGCCAGCAGCCTCGGGACTTACAATGAGCAGTTCTTC. This translates into CASSLGTYNEQFF. The genes are TRBV7-3 and TRBJ2-1, with D tentatively TRBD2 (6 bases). CDR1 is SGHTA, CDR2 FQGTGA, per germline. This CDR3 is 13 amino acids long. The V end was cut by 5 bases, the J end by 4 bases, with 9 bases between.

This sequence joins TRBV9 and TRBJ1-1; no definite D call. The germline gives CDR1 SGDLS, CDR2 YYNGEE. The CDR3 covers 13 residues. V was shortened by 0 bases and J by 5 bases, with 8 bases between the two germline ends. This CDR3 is CASSVVQETEAFF. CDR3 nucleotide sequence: TGTGCCAGCAGCGTAGTTCAGGAAACTGAAGCTTTCTTT.

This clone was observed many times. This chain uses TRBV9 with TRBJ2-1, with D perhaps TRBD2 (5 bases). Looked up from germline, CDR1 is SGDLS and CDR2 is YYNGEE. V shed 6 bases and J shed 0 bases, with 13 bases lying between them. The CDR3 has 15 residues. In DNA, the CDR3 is TGTGCCAGCACGCCATCGGGGAGCTCCTACAATGAGCAGTTCTTC. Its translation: CASTPSGSSYNEQFF.

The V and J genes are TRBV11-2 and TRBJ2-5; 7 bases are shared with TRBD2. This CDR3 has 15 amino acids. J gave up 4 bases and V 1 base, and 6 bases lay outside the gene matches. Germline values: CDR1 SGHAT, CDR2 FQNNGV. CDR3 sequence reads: CASSLVGREGETQYF. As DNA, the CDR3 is TGTGCCAGCAGCTTAGTAGGCAGGGAGGGAGAGACCCAGTACTTC.

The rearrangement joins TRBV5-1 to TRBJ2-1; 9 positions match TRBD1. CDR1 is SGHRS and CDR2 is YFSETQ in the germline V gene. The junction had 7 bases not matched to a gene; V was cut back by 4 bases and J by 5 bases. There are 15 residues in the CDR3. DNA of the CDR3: TGCGCCAGCAGCCGGTGGGACAGGGACGACAATGAGCAGTTCTTC. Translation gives CASSRWDRDDNEQFF.

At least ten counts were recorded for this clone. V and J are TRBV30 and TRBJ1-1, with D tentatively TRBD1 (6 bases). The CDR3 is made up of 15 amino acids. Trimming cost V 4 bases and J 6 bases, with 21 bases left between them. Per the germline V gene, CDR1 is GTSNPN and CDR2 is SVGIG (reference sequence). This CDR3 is CAWITRAGVGAEAFF. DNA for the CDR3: TGTGCCTGGATTACCCGGGCAGGGGTCGGCGCTGAAGCTTTCTTT.

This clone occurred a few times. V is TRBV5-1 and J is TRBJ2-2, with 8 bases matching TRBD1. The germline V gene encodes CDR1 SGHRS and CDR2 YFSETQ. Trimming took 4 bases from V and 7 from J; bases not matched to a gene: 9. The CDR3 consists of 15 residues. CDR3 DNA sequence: TGCGCCAGCAGCATTCAGACAGGGGTGTACGGGGAGCTGTTTTTT. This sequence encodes CASSIQTGVYGELFF.

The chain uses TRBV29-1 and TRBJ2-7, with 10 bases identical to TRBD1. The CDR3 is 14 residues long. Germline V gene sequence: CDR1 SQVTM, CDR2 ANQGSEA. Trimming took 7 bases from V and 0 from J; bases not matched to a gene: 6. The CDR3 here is CSARTGGSSYEQYF. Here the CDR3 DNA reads TGCAGCGCTCGGACAGGGGGGAGCTCCTACGAGCAGTACTTC.

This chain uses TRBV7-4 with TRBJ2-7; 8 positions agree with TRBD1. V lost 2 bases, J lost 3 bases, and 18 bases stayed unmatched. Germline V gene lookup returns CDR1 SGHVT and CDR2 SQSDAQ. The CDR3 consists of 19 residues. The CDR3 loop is CASSLNTDRVVAGVYEQYF. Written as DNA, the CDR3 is TGTGCCAGCAGCTTAAATACGGACAGGGTGGTAGCAGGCGTCTACGAGCAGTACTTC.

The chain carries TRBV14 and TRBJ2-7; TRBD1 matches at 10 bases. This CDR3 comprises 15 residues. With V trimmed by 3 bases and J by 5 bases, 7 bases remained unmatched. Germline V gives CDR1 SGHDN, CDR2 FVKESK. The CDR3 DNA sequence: TGTGCCAGCAGCCACCCGACAGGGGGCTATGACGAGCAGTACTTC. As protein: CASSHPTGGYDEQYF.

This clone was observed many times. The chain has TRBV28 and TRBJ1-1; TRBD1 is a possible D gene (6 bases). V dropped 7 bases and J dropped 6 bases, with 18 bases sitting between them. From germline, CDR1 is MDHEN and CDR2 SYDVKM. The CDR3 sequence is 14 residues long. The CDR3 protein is CASTRRRGLSEAFF. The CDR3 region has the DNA TGTGCCAGCACTAGGAGGCGGGGGCTTTCTGAAGCTTTCTTT.

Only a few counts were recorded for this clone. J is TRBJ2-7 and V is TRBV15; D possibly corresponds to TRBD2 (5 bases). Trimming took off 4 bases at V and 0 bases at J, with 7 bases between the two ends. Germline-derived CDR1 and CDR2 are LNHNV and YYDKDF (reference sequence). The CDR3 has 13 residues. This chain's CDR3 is CATSNGDSYEQYF. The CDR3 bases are TGTGCCACCAGCAACGGGGACTCCTACGAGCAGTACTTC.

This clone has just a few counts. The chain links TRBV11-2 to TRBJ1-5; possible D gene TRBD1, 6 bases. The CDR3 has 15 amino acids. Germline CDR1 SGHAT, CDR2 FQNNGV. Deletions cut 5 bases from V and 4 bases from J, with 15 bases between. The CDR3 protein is CASSPSRGANQPQHF. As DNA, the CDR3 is TGTGCCAGCAGCCCCTCCAGGGGAGCGAATCAGCCCCAGCATTTT.

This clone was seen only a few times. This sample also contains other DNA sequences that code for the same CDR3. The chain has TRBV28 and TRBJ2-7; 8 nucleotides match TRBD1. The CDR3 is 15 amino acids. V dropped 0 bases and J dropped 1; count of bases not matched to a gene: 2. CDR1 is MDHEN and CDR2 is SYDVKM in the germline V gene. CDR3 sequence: CASSLWTGVSYEQYF. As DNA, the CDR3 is TGTGCCAGCAGTTTATGGACAGGGGTGTCCTACGAGCAGTACTTC.

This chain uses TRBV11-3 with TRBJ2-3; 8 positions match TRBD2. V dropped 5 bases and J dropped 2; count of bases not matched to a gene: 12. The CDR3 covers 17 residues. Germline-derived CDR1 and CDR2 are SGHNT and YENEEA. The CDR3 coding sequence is TGTGCCAGCAGCCGAGGTGTTAGTAGCGGGATCACAGATACGCAGTATTTT. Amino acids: CASSRGVSSGITDTQYF. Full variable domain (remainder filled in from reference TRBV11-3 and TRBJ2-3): EAGVVQSPRYKIIEKKQPVAFWCNPISGHNTLYWYLQNLGQGPELLIRYENEEAVDDSQLPKDRFSAERLKGVDSTLKIQPAELGDSAVYLCASSRGVSSGITDTQYFGPGTRLTVL.